The 27 T cell receptor beta chains reported below all come from one sample, sequenced in a study of blood T cells in healthy people across ages. A second PCR, run for roughly 7 to 12 cycles, used a sample-barcoded 5' primer plus a J-beta primer mix. TCRdb fed the 5' RACE reads into MiXCR, producing one record per CDR3 protein. The sample holds 1.2 million to 1.5 million distinct CDR3 sequences, approximately 42% seen once. Sequencing input: blood. The source of these receptors is a woman between 18 and 29 years old in good health.

This clonotype was observed a few times. The chain is built from TRBV20-1 and TRBJ1-1; no reliable D call. Trimming pared 1 base from V and 8 bases from J, leaving 20 bases between. CDR3 length equals 15 residues. The germline gives CDR1 DFQATT, CDR2 SNEGSKA (reference sequence). The CDR3 DNA reads as TGCAGTGCTAGAGTAGCCCACCAAGACCGGGGAGAAGCTTTCTTT. Translation: CSARVAHQDRGEAFF.

The chain has TRBV7-9 and TRBJ2-5, with D perhaps matching TRBD2 (5 bases). CDR3 length: 15 residues. The ends were cut back, 1 base at V and 11 bases at J, with 20 bases in the middle. The germline V gene has CDR1 SEHNR and CDR2 FQNEAQ (reference sequence). The CDR3 protein is CASSLEGLAAHEQYF. DNA of the CDR3: TGTGCCAGCAGCTTAGAAGGGCTAGCCGCACATGAGCAGTACTTC.

V usage is TRBV6-5 and J usage is TRBJ2-3, with unresolved D. V lost 1 base, J lost 2 bases, and 7 bases lay in between. The germline gives CDR1 MNHEY, CDR2 SVGAGI. This CDR3 spans 14 amino acids. The CDR3 loop reads CASSYYETTDTQYF. The DNA of the CDR3 is TGTGCCAGCAGTTACTACGAGACCACAGATACGCAGTATTTT.

The chain recombines TRBV6-1 with TRBJ2-7; TRBD1 matches 8 bases. The CDR3 has 17 residues. V shed 6 bases and J 5 bases; nucleotides not matched to a gene: 18. Germline values: CDR1 MNHNS, CDR2 SASEGT. The CDR3 loop reads CASSTAYGQGEKDEQYF. For the CDR3, the DNA is TGTGCCAGCAGCACCGCGTATGGACAGGGAGAAAAGGACGAGCAGTACTTC.

This clonotype was seen only a few times. The chain is built from TRBV14 and TRBJ1-2; the D is unclear. This CDR3 has 13 residues. CDR1 SGHDN and CDR2 FVKESK come from the germline V gene. V was shortened by 4 bases and J by 8 bases, with 14 bases between the two germline ends. The CDR3 loop is CASSRRLPEGYTF. For the CDR3, the DNA is TGTGCCAGCAGCCGCAGGCTCCCCGAAGGCTACACCTTC.

The chain is built from TRBV30 and TRBJ1-1; a possible D gene is TRBD1 (6 bases). V shed 8 bases and J shed 1 base, with 20 bases lying between them. The CDR3 runs to 15 residues. Germline CDR1 is GTSNPN and CDR2 is SVGIG (reference sequence). CDR3 nucleotides: TGTGCCAGTTCCCGGGGGCTCAGGGGGAACACTGAAGCTTTCTTT. Its translation: CASSRGLRGNTEAFF.

There are a few counts of this clonotype. The CDR3 region is CASSHGLGRIEQFF. CDR3 DNA: TGCGCCAGCAGCCATGGACTAGGACGGATTGAGCAGTTCTTC. The gene calls are TRBV4-1 and TRBJ2-1; 7 positions agree with TRBD2. The V gene's germline CDR1 is MGHRA and CDR2 YSYEKL. The CDR3 is 14 residues long. V was pared by 3 bases and J by 9 bases, with 8 bases of the junction left unmatched.

This clonotype is a singleton in its sample. Given a much more abundant clone one base away, this may be a read error. The chain uses TRBV7-7 and TRBJ2-1; D is perhaps TRBD2 (5 bases). CDR3 size: 15 residues. From germline, CDR1 is SSHAT and CDR2 FNYEAQ (reference sequence). The CDR3 nucleotides read TGTGCCAGCAACTTAGCGCTGGCGGAGTACAATGAGCAGTTCTTC. Its protein is CASNLALAEYNEQFF.

The J gene is TRBJ1-1, the V gene TRBV11-2; D is ambiguous. There are 14 residues in the CDR3. The germline V and J ends were trimmed by 0 bases and 3 bases, with 8 bases remaining between them. CDR1 is SGHAT and CDR2 is FQNNGV in the germline V gene. CDR3 protein: CASSLDLSHTEAFF. In DNA, the CDR3 is TGTGCCAGCAGCTTAGATCTATCTCACACTGAAGCTTTCTTT.

This rearrangement joins TRBV6-1 to TRBJ2-1; 8 nucleotides line up with TRBD2. There are 13 residues in the CDR3. V shed 6 bases, J shed 15 bases, and the junction held 13 bases outside the gene matches. From germline, CDR1 is MNHNS and CDR2 SASEGT. In nucleotides, the CDR3 is TGTGCCAGCAGGGCTCCGCCGGGACTAGGCCGGTTCTTC. This sequence encodes CASRAPPGLGRFF.

V usage is TRBV6-5 and J usage is TRBJ2-1; D remains ambiguous. CDR3 length equals 13 residues. V gave up 7 bases and J gave up 4 bases, with 11 bases separating them. Germline V gene lookup returns CDR1 MNHEY and CDR2 SVGAGI. The CDR3 nucleotides are TGTGCCAGCAAAAACGGGCTGTACAATGAGCAGTTCTTC. As protein: CASKNGLYNEQFF.

This chain uses TRBV7-2 with TRBJ2-7; possibly TRBD1 for D (6 bases). The closer fit of TRBJ2-5 to the DNA end suggests the J call may be wrong. This CDR3 contains 13 residues. Germline V gene lookup returns CDR1 SGHTA and CDR2 FQGNSA. This CDR3 reads CASSLASQGTQYF. CDR3 sequence (DNA): TGTGCCAGCAGCTTAGCATCACAGGGGACCCAGTACTTC.

This clonotype was observed a handful of times. V usage is TRBV20-1 and J usage is TRBJ2-7; 9 bases fit TRBD2. The V and J ends lost 4 bases and 4 bases, in that order; junction bases with no gene match: 14. Germline CDR1 and CDR2: DFQATT and SNEGSKA (reference sequence). CDR3 size: 16 residues. The CDR3 protein is CSAKASGDPDLYEQYF. Here the CDR3 DNA reads TGCAGTGCTAAGGCTAGCGGGGATCCCGACTTGTACGAGCAGTACTTC.

This clonotype has a handful of counts. V gene TRBV15 combines with J gene TRBJ2-1, with 9 positions matching TRBD1. This CDR3 comprises 16 residues. Germline V lookup: CDR1 LNHNV, CDR2 YYDKDF (reference sequence). The V gene end was trimmed by 3 bases and the J gene end by 5 bases; junction bases not matched to a gene: 8. CDR3 amino acids: CATSSPRDRADNEQFF. CDR3 sequence (DNA): TGTGCCACCAGCAGCCCCAGGGACAGGGCTGACAATGAGCAGTTCTTC.

The CDR3 reads CAISEGATRMNSPLHF. CDR3 bases: TGTGCCATCAGTGAGGGGGCAACCCGTATGAATTCACCCCTCCACTTT. The chain carries TRBV10-3 and TRBJ1-6, with D possibly matching TRBD1 (5 bases). In germline, CDR1 is ENHRY, CDR2 SYGVKD. Deletions cut 2 bases from V and 7 bases from J, with 15 bases between. The length of the CDR3 is 16 residues.

This clonotype was counted only a few times. The CDR3 region has the DNA TGCGCCATCCAGGACAGAACTACCTATGGCTACACCTTC. Amino acid sequence: CAIQDRTTYGYTF. The chain employs TRBV10-2 and TRBJ1-2; maybe TRBD1 (6 bases). The length of the CDR3 is 13 residues. Germline CDR1 reads WSHSY; CDR2 reads SAAADI. Trimming took 10 bases from V and 4 from J, leaving 16 bases between them.

This clonotype was recorded a few times. The rearrangement uses TRBV9 and TRBJ2-7; 8 bases fit TRBD1. CDR3 length equals 16 residues. Per the germline V gene, CDR1 is SGDLS and CDR2 is YYNGEE. The junction had 7 bases not matched to a gene; V was cut back by 0 bases and J by 2 bases. The CDR3 sequence is CASSVGVGQAAYEQYF. The CDR3 DNA reads TGTGCCAGCAGCGTAGGGGTGGGACAGGCCGCCTACGAGCAGTACTTC. Combining the CDR3 with reference TRBV9 and TRBJ2-7 gives the whole variable domain DSGVTQTPKHLITATGQRVTLRCSPRSGDLSVYWYQQSLDQGLQFLIQYYNGEERAKGNILERFSAQQFPDLHSELNLSSLELGDSALYFCASSVGVGQAAYEQYFGPGTRLTVT.

This clonotype was seen more than once but under ten times. V gene TRBV20-1 combines with J gene TRBJ2-1, with a possible D match to TRBD2 (5 bases). V dropped 1 base and J dropped 4 bases, with 17 bases sitting between them. CDR3 length equals 16 residues. Germline V gives CDR1 DFQATT, CDR2 SNEGSKA (reference sequence). The CDR3 loop reads CSARGLALTPYNEQFF. CDR3 bases: TGCAGTGCTAGAGGGCTAGCCCTGACTCCATACAATGAGCAGTTCTTC.

This clonotype has more than one count but fewer than ten. This CDR3 is CASSANPDQSSYNEQFF. CDR3 DNA sequence: TGTGCCAGCAGCGCCAACCCAGACCAGAGCTCCTACAATGAGCAGTTCTTC. V gene TRBV9 combines with J gene TRBJ2-1; D is uncertain. Germline V gene sequence: CDR1 SGDLS, CDR2 YYNGEE. Trimming shortened V by 3 bases and J by 0 bases, and 16 bases separated the two germline ends. This CDR3 region has 17 residues.

This chain uses TRBV4-1 with TRBJ2-1; 11 bases fit TRBD2. CDR1 is MGHRA and CDR2 is YSYEKL in the germline V gene. This CDR3 is built from 16 residues. V trimming: 7 bases; J trimming: 3 bases; junction bases outside the gene matches: 8. In DNA form, the CDR3 reads TGCGCCAGCAACCAGCCGGGACTAGCGGACTACAATGAGCAGTTCTTC. Translating gives CASNQPGLADYNEQFF.

The rearrangement uses TRBV7-8 and TRBJ2-5, with 9 bases fitting TRBD2. CDR1 and CDR2 from the germline V gene are SGHVS and FQNEAQ. The length of the CDR3 is 15 residues. The CDR3 region is CATPLAGGPGETQYF. The CDR3 coding sequence is TGTGCAACTCCCCTGGCGGGGGGGCCAGGGGAGACCCAGTACTTC.

The rearrangement links TRBV7-2 to TRBJ2-7, with 9 positions matching TRBD2. Germline values: CDR1 SGHTA, CDR2 FQGNSA. The junction had 6 bases not matched to a gene; V was cut back by 4 bases and J by 5 bases. The CDR3 totals 14 residues. CDR3 loop: CASSSIAGVDEQYF. The CDR3 region has the DNA TGTGCCAGCAGCTCTATAGCGGGAGTCGACGAGCAGTACTTC.

The rearrangement links TRBV29-1 to TRBJ1-2; a possible D gene is TRBD1 (5 bases). The V gene's germline CDR1 is SQVTM and CDR2 ANQGSEA. CDR3 size: 13 residues. Trimming took off 7 bases at V and 4 bases at J, with 16 bases between the two ends. The CDR3: CSEKSPTVYGYTF. The CDR3 DNA reads as TGCAGCGAGAAGTCCCCGACAGTCTATGGCTACACCTTC. Based on the CDR3 plus reference TRBV29-1 and TRBJ1-2, the full variable domain is SAVISQKPSRDICQRGTSLTIQCQVDSQVTMMFWYRQQPGQSLTLIATANQGSEATYESGFVIDKFPISRPNLTFSTLTVSNMSPEDSSIYLCSEKSPTVYGYTFGSGTRLTVV.

This sequence joins TRBV12-5 and TRBJ1-2; tentative D call: TRBD1 (5 bases). With 0 bases removed from V and 8 bases from J, the gap between germline ends came to 16 bases. This CDR3 region has 15 residues. Per the germline V gene, CDR1 is LGHNT and CDR2 is FRNRAP. CDR3 DNA: TGTGCTAGTGGTTTGGTCACGCAGGGCCCCGGCGGCTACACCTTC. It specifies CASGLVTQGPGGYTF.

This clonotype has only a few counts. The rearrangement links TRBV27 to TRBJ1-1; D is uncertain. Per the germline V gene, CDR1 is MNHEY and CDR2 is SMNVEV (reference sequence). Trimming left V 5 bases short and J 1 base short, with 8 bases between. The CDR3 consists of 13 residues. CDR3 DNA sequence: TGTGCCAGCAGTATAAGCCAGAACACTGAAGCTTTCTTT. This codes for CASSISQNTEAFF.

This chain uses TRBV4-3 with TRBJ2-4, with D possibly matching TRBD2 (6 bases). The length of the CDR3 is 18 residues. Trimming stripped 0 bases from V and 5 bases from J, with 20 bases between. The V gene's germline CDR1 is LGHNA and CDR2 YSLEER. The CDR3 spells CASSQEHAGSPTENIQYF. The CDR3 bases are TGCGCCAGCAGCCAAGAACACGCCGGGAGCCCGACGGAAAACATTCAGTACTTC.

This clonotype was counted a few times. The chain uses TRBV18 and TRBJ1-4, with D unresolved. Trimming stripped 2 bases from V and 5 bases from J, with 6 bases between. The CDR3 runs 13 residues. Germline V gene lookup returns CDR1 KGHSH and CDR2 LQKENI. The CDR3 here is CASSPGRNEKLFF. CDR3 nucleotide sequence: TGTGCCAGCTCACCAGGACGGAATGAAAAACTGTTTTTT.